This TCR beta chain appears in the sequencing data of a study of regulatory T cells in long-lasting Graves disease. In its sample, this clonotype was seen many times. Its target is not known. Time point here: newly diagnosed GD, antithyroid drugs for less than 3 months. PBMC RNA served as the TCR library source. Whole-study findings and limits: Newly diagnosed patients had higher TCR diversity than persistent Graves' patients did.

Assembly of TCR beta libraries relied on iRepertoire HTBI primers together with Arm-PCR of CDR3 regions. TCRdb processed the multiplex PCR reads anew with MiXCR; each CDR3 protein has one entry. The sample contains hundreds of thousands of distinct CDR3 sequences, about 15% of which appear only once. This sample also belongs to another study, concerning T cells in Graves' hyperthyroidism and ophthalmopathy. That report adds: With a duration under 2 months, the hyperthyroidism was newly diagnosed in patients aged 18 to 65.

The input for sequencing was peripheral blood mononuclear cells (PBMCs), taken at new diagnosis, from a patient treated with antithyroid drugs. The TCR sequence derives from a man between 18 and 35 years old with Graves disease.

The CDR3: CASSLALAGEQFF. The CDR3 DNA reads TGTGCCAGCAGCTTGGCACTAGCGGGCGAGCAGTTCTTC. The J gene is TRBJ2-1, the V gene TRBV11-2; 9 bases are a match to TRBD2. CDR3 size: 13 residues. The V segment lost 3 bases and the J segment 10 bases; nucleotides outside the gene matches: 4. Germline CDR1 reads SGHAT; CDR2 reads FQNNGV.